These 2 T cell receptor beta chains originate from one sample sequenced in a study of STAT3 mutations in large granular lymphocyte leukemia (dated by TCRdb to about 2019). Points the paper makes about the study in general: At least one immunodominant TCRbeta clonotype was identified in every T-LGLL patient, and multiple immunodominant subclonotypes were identified in about half of the T-LGLL patients.

Their recognized antigens are unknown. The library was produced with the immunoSEQ multiplex PCR assay. The clones in this table, taken by TCRdb from immuneACCESS, are in-frame only. Not every clone is retained; where verified, under half of the shortfall comes from an unresolved V gene, and the cause of the rest is unknown. The sample table holds about 24,000 clones, of which approximately 94% were seen once. In total, the top ten clones hold around 6.4% of the sample. Specimen: peripheral blood mononuclear cells. These receptors were taken from a man aged 35-49 years with T-cell large granular lymphocyte leukemia. Some clones in this sample may be carry-over from other donors' samples. The age is the age at diagnosis.

The V call is TRBV19, the J call TRBJ1-1; no definite D call. Looked up from germline, CDR1 is LNHDA and CDR2 is SQIVND (reference sequence). The CDR3 has 12 amino acids. V was cut by 6 bases and J by 1 base, with 6 bases left in between. DNA for the CDR3: TGTGCCAGTAGCGGCAGGAACACTGAAGCTTTCTTT. The encoded protein is CASSGRNTEAFF.

The CDR3 bases are TGTGCCAGCAGCTTAGCGCAGGGGGCGGTCTACGAGCAGTACTTC. As protein: CASSLAQGAVYEQYF. The V gene is TRBV7-9, the J gene TRBJ2-7; 8 bases are a match to TRBD1. Germline CDR1 is SEHNR and CDR2 is FQNEAQ (reference sequence). CDR3 size: 15 residues. Trimming cost V 0 bases and J 3 bases; bases outside gene matches: 4.